Below are 8 T cell receptor delta chains sequenced from a single sample in a study of γδ T cells in repeated Plasmodium falciparum infection. Vgamma9/Vdelta2+ and Vdelta2-negative gammadelta T cells were flow-sorted from PBMC for bulk sequencing. TCRdb re-called the multiplex PCR reads with CATT. The data show over 55,000 delta-chain clones, over 1.5% seen once. The sequencing input was gamma-delta T cells from blood. The receptors were sampled from a pool of human donors (malaria-infected and uninfected, not separated).

This clone was detected a few times. It is likely a read error: a sequence one base away is far more abundant. The same CDR3 is also encoded by other DNA sequences in this sample. The CDR3 nucleotides read TGTGCCTGCGACACCGGATGGTTACTGGGGGATAGAGGGAGATGGGTCATCTTT. Translation: CACDTGWLLGDRGRWVIF. Here the V gene is TRDV2, but the J gene went uncalled; the table's D call, TRDD3, has no DNA check behind it. The CDR3 loop spans 18 amino acids. CDR1 GEAIGNYY and CDR2 EKD come from the germline V gene.

This clone was seen repeatedly, ten times or more. TCRdb lists the protein of a much larger clone for this DNA, which differs at residue 5, so this is likely a read error; the protein given here is translated from the DNA itself. The chain has TRDV1 and TRDJ1; 8 positions match TRDD3. TCRdb is silent on the J gene; assignment here came from matching the DNA to germline. Per germline, CDR1 TSWWSYY and CDR2 QGS. CDR3 length: 16 residues. V shed 6 bases and J 4 bases; nucleotides not matched to a gene: 13. CDR3: CALGGATLGDNDKLIF. The CDR3 DNA reads TGTGCTCTTGGTGGGGCTACTCTGGGGGACAACGATAAACTCATCTTT.

This clone was detected only a few times. TCRdb pairs this DNA with a much larger clone's protein that differs at residue 24, likely a read error; the protein shown was translated from the DNA. The J gene has no call, while the V gene is TRDV1; the D segment call TRDD3 is taken from the table without a DNA check. The CDR3 extends over 25 amino acids. Looked up from germline, CDR1 is TSWWSYY and CDR2 is QGS. The CDR3 nucleotides read TGTGCTCTTGGGGAACTCGGGCCCGCTTCCTACAGCTGGGGATTCCCCTTGTTCCTAGCGGATAAACTCACCTTT. Translated: CALGELGPASYSWGFPLFLADKLTF.

This clone was seen at least ten times. With a far larger clone one base away, a read error is the likely cause. Other DNA sequences in the sample encode the same CDR3. The CDR3 protein is CACDTLGGSKLIF. CDR3 bases: TGCGCCTGTGACACACTGGGGGGTAGTAAACTCATCTTT. This rearrangement joins TRDV2 to TRDJ1; 8 bases fit TRDD3. The germline V gene has CDR1 GEAIGNYY and CDR2 EKD. The CDR3 covers 13 residues.

This clone was detected many times. A much larger clone differs by one base, so this may be a read error. Other DNA sequences from this sample encode an identical CDR3 as well. This sequence joins TRDV1 and TRDJ1; D might be TRDD3 (6 bases). Trimming took off 3 bases at V and 2 bases at J, with 19 bases between the two ends. The V gene's germline CDR1 is TSWWSYY and CDR2 QGS. CDR3 size: 17 residues. CDR3 DNA: TGTGCTCTTGGGGATGCCCGACTGGGTATCCATACCGATAAACTCATCTTT. It yields the protein CALGDARLGIHTDKLIF.

This clone has a count of ten or more. Being one base from a much bigger clone, this may be a read error. The chain links TRDV1 to TRDJ1; 11 bases align to TRDD3. Germline assignment: CDR1 TSWWSYY and CDR2 QGS. V trimming: 7 bases; J trimming: 0 bases; junction bases outside the gene matches: 31. The CDR3 runs 24 residues. The chain's CDR3 is CALVDLPRVDALGDTERNTDKLIF. Here the CDR3 DNA reads TGTGCTCTTGTGGATCTTCCTAGGGTCGATGCGCTGGGGGATACCGAACGCAACACCGATAAACTCATCTTT.

This clone has more than one count but fewer than ten. TCRdb's listed protein matches a much larger clone and diverges from this DNA's translation at residue 7, likely through a read error; the protein shown comes from the DNA. J is TRDJ1 and V is TRDV1, with TRDD3 identical over 11 bases. Germline matching of the DNA provided the J gene here, since TCRdb leaves it blank. With V trimmed by 0 bases and J by 4 bases, 13 bases remained unmatched. Germline CDR1 reads TSWWSYY; CDR2 reads QGS. This CDR3 contains 19 residues. The DNA of the CDR3 is TGTGCTCTTGGGGAACTGGATTCTTGGGGGATACGAGACGGCGATAAACTCATCTTT. Its protein is CALGELDSWGIRDGDKLIF.

Comment on this clone: A far larger clone is one base from this, pointing to a likely read error. The same CDR3 arises from other DNA sequences in this sample as well. V is TRDV1 and J is TRDJ1, with D perhaps matching TRDD3 (10 bases). Germline matching of the DNA provided the J gene here, since TCRdb leaves it blank. CDR1 and CDR2 (germline): TSWWSYY, QGS. The CDR3 spans 21 residues. V was clipped by 9 bases and J by 5 bases, with 40 bases between them. The CDR3 protein is CALRVLPTIITGGYATDKLIF. The CDR3 nucleotides read TGTGCTCTGCGGGTCCTTCCTACGATAATAACCGGGGGATACGCAACTGATAAACTCATCTTT.